This TCR beta chain was found in a study of cytomegalovirus exposure and HLA in healthy donors. Study-level information: Unique TCR beta sequences numbering some 120 million came from 190 million or so T cells in an earlier analysis.

Findings and limits, study-wide: For TCR beta chains, V- and J-gene trimming was later linked to a missense DCLRE1C variant. Some V segments (TRBV6-2 and TRBV6-3 among them) were excluded as indistinguishable.

With respect to this clone: What it recognizes is unknown.

The PCR employed 60 Vbeta primers together with 13 Jbeta primers. This table comes from immunoSEQ multiplex PCR, and its TCRdb copy is limited to in-frame clones, with some not included. The sample holds hundreds of thousands of clones; about 81% are singletons and the top ten take 4.5% to 7%. From germline, CDR1 is SGHRS and CDR2 YFSETQ. V lost 4 bases to trimming and J lost 9 bases; unmatched junction nucleotides: 11. This CDR3 is built from 15 residues. The clonotype originates from a man aged 35-49 years in good health and CMV-seropositive. The chain employs TRBV5-1 and TRBJ2-1; 9 bases map to TRBD2. Sequencing was carried out using PBMCs. The CDR3 DNA reads as TGCGCCAGCAGCCCCTTGCGGGAGGGCCGAGGTGAGCAGTTCTTC. Its translation: CASSPLREGRGEQFF.